This passage covers 15 T cell receptor beta chains from one sample sequenced in a study of CD8 T cells in Susac syndrome. An input of about 0.45 to 1 ug of RNA was subjected to reverse transcription using random hexamers. MiXCR, applied by TCRdb to the immunoSEQ multiplex PCR reads, yields one record per CDR3 protein. The table includes approximately 160,000 distinct CDR3 sequences, approximately 93% detected once. Sequenced sample: CD4+ T cells from PBMCs. Every receptor here comes from a human donor with multiple sclerosis.

The chain carries TRBV20-1 and TRBJ1-2; tentatively, D is TRBD1 (5 bases). V shed 1 base and J shed 2 bases, with 11 bases lying between them. The CDR3 sequence is 14 residues long. CDR1 and CDR2 from the germline V gene are DFQATT and SNEGSKA (reference sequence). CDR3 DNA: TGCAGTGCTAGAGGTGGGGGGGGGAACTATGGCTACACCTTC. The encoded protein is CSARGGGGNYGYTF.

This chain links TRBV20-1 with TRBJ2-7, with D possibly TRBD1 on 6 matching bases. The V gene's germline CDR1 is DFQATT and CDR2 SNEGSKA (reference sequence). This CDR3 has 11 amino acids. The ends were cut back, 6 bases at V and 9 bases at J, with 15 bases in the middle. CDR3 bases: TGCAGTGCCCCTTCAGGGGTGGTGCAGTACTTC. Translation: CSAPSGVVQYF.

V gene TRBV5-6 combines with J gene TRBJ1-1; D may be TRBD1 (5 bases). Germline V gene lookup returns CDR1 SGHDT and CDR2 YYEEEE. V was cut by 5 bases and J by 4 bases, with 12 bases left in between. CDR3 length: 13 amino acids. The CDR3 reads CASSVRESTEAFF. The CDR3 DNA reads TGTGCCAGCAGTGTCAGGGAGAGCACTGAAGCTTTCTTT.

This chain uses TRBV25-1 with TRBJ1-3, with a tentative D call TRBD1 (5 bases). Germline assignment: CDR1 MGHDK and CDR2 SYGVNS. The CDR3 consists of 15 residues. The V end lost 2 bases, the J end lost 0 bases, and 8 bases lay between the germline ends. CDR3 DNA: TGTGCCAGCAGTGAAGCAGGGTACTCTGGAAACACCATATATTTT. Translated: CASSEAGYSGNTIYF.

The chain recombines TRBV4-2 with TRBJ2-5; maybe TRBD2 (6 bases). The CDR3 runs 13 residues. The germline gives CDR1 LGHNA, CDR2 YNFKEQ. Between the trimmed V and J ends, which lost 7 bases and 5 bases, there was a span of 14 bases. DNA for the CDR3: TGTGCCAGCACCGGGAGTGGGTCGGAGACCCAGTACTTC. Translation gives CASTGSGSETQYF.

In this sample, this clonotype turned up once. V and J are TRBV7-2 and TRBJ1-2; possible D gene TRBD1, 6 bases. The CDR3 consists of 14 residues. The germline gives CDR1 SGHTA, CDR2 FQGNSA. Trimming pared 0 bases from V and 8 bases from J, leaving 13 bases between. CDR3 bases: TGTGCCAGCAGCTTAGCGGGACACTCTGGGGGCTACACCTTC. Protein: CASSLAGHSGGYTF.

The V and J genes are TRBV5-1 and TRBJ1-5; D possibly corresponds to TRBD1 (5 bases). The CDR3 loop spans 14 amino acids. Between the trimmed V and J ends, which lost 3 bases and 2 bases, there was a span of 9 bases. From germline, CDR1 is SGHRS and CDR2 YFSETQ. The DNA for the CDR3 is TGCGCCAGCAGCTCGGGGGAAGGCAATCAGCCCCAGCATTTT. Its protein is CASSSGEGNQPQHF.

This chain's CDR3 is CSVVPGSTDTQYF. For the CDR3, the DNA is TGCAGCGTTGTCCCAGGGAGCACAGATACGCAGTATTTT. The V gene is TRBV29-1, the J gene TRBJ2-3; D is possibly TRBD1 (5 bases). The germline gives CDR1 SQVTM, CDR2 ANQGSEA. The CDR3 extends over 13 amino acids. Trimming took off 4 bases at V and 0 bases at J, with 8 bases between the two ends.

The V call is TRBV11-2, the J call TRBJ2-7; 8 bases align to TRBD1. This CDR3 region has 18 residues. The trim removed 5 bases at V and 0 bases at J, leaving 15 bases unmatched. Germline CDR1 reads SGHAT; CDR2 reads FQNNGV. CDR3 sequence: CASSLAPPGTGNSYEQYF. The CDR3 coding sequence is TGTGCCAGCAGCCTAGCACCCCCCGGGACAGGTAACTCCTACGAGCAGTACTTC.

The chain couples TRBV28 to TRBJ1-3; D is unclear. The length of the CDR3 is 14 residues. V shed 1 base and J shed 11 bases, with 15 bases lying between them. The germline CDR1 and CDR2 sequences are MDHEN and SYDVKM. This CDR3 is CASSLFERRSAIYF. For the CDR3, the DNA is TGTGCCAGCAGTTTATTTGAGAGAAGAAGCGCCATATATTTT.

There are a few counts of this clonotype. The rearrangement joins TRBV6-1 to TRBJ1-5; D is unresolved. V lost 2 bases and J 6 bases, leaving 14 bases between the germline ends. CDR3 length: 15 amino acids. The germline V gene encodes CDR1 MNHNS and CDR2 SASEGT. The CDR3 spells CASSEIGGIGQPQHF. The CDR3 DNA reads TGTGCCAGCAGTGAAATTGGTGGTATAGGTCAGCCCCAGCATTTT.

The CDR3 DNA follows: TGCGCCAGCAGCCGCCTGCTAGACGAAAAACTGTTTTTT. Translated: CASSRLLDEKLFF. The chain carries TRBV4-1 and TRBJ1-4; D gene unclear. This CDR3 region has 13 residues. V was cut by 4 bases and J by 8 bases, with 11 bases left in between. CDR1 MGHRA and CDR2 YSYEKL come from the germline V gene.

This chain links TRBV12-3 or TRBV12-4 with TRBJ1-3, with D unresolved. V lost 3 bases to trimming and J lost 0 bases, with 6 bases between them. The CDR3 spans 14 residues. The CDR3 protein is CASSLLTSGNTIYF. The CDR3 bases are TGTGCCAGCAGTTTGCTTACCTCTGGAAACACCATATATTTT.

This clonotype has only one observation. The gene calls are TRBV12-3 or TRBV12-4 and TRBJ1-1; D call uncertain. The CDR3 runs 12 residues. Trimming stripped 3 bases from V and 4 bases from J, with 6 bases between. The CDR3 region is CASSFSSTEAFF. The CDR3, as DNA: TGTGCCAGCAGTTTCTCGAGCACTGAAGCTTTCTTT.

V gene TRBV7-2 combines with J gene TRBJ2-3; 12 bases match TRBD2. Losses at the gene ends were 5 bases for V and 3 bases for J; bases not matched to a gene: 15. From germline, CDR1 is SGHTA and CDR2 FQGNSA. This CDR3 region has 19 residues. The CDR3 bases are TGTGCCAGCAGCCCCCGTCTAGCGGGAGGGCCATTGAGAACAGATACGCAGTATTTT. Translation gives CASSPRLAGGPLRTDTQYF.